These T cell receptor beta chains were read from a single sample in a study of monozygotic twins with inflammatory bowel disease. TCRdb reprocessed the 5' RACE reads and keeps a single row for each CDR3 protein, giving no DNA. The sample has 300,000 to 350,000 distinct CDR3 sequences, and its top ten clones hold 2%. What was sequenced was blood. These receptors all stem from a human donor with ulcerative colitis or Crohn's disease, or a healthy co-twin of an affected twin (not recorded which). The CDR3 runs from the conserved cysteine through the conserved F or W.

TRBJ2-5 | TRBV7-2 | CASSRDRYQETQYF
TRBJ2-3 | TRBV7-2 | CASRTPTEGNTQYF
TRBJ2-5 | TRBV5-4 | CASTRGGEETQYF
TRBJ2-2 | TRBV7-2 | CASSLVGTAGGELFF
TRBJ1-6 | TRBV10-2 | CASTRAGVESQISPLHF
TRBJ2-5 | TRBV7-2 | CASSSQRLETQYF
TRBJ1-1 | TRBV25-1 | CASSHDTEAFF
TRBJ2-1 | TRBV6-1 | CASSPRSMAGGLDEQFF
TRBJ1-4 | TRBV7-9 | CASSLAVTGANREKLFF
TRBJ2-3 | TRBV5-1 | CASSLTSGGVNTDTQYF
TRBJ2-1 | TRBV4-1 | CASSQGGSGALGEQFF
TRBJ2-6 | TRBV9 | CASSTSGANVLTF
TRBJ1-2 | TRBV28 | CASSGGSARVTF
TRBJ2-3 | TRBV5-6 | CASSGDLGATDTQYF
TRBJ2-7 | TRBV5-1 | CASRRTGIIDISYEQYF
TRBJ1-5 | TRBV21-1 | CASRRISNQPQHF
TRBJ2-4 | TRBV6-5 | CASSPDRGDIQYF
TRBJ2-7 | TRBV20-1 | CSARSGYEQYF
TRBJ1-1 | TRBV11-2 | CASSPTQGGRSAFF
TRBJ2-3 | TRBV7-3 | CASSLTPGLGTDTQYF
TRBJ2-5 | TRBV5-1 | CASSLGLILDWTGVETQYF
TRBJ2-1 | TRBV3-1 | CASSQDATGPYNEQFF
TRBJ1-1 | TRBV4-3 | CASSLAGLPEAFF
TRBJ1-1 | TRBV7-9 | CASRTRGGIVTEAFF
TRBJ1-3 | TRBV20-1 | CSASRARGFSGNTIYF
TRBJ2-4 | TRBV4-1 | CASSQALTDAGIQYF
TRBJ2-3 | TRBV9 | CASSVLGGGDTDTQYF
TRBJ2-1 | TRBV10-3 | CAISPGLAGGREQFF
TRBJ2-5 | TRBV7-6 | CASSPGQGQRETQYF
TRBJ1-4 | TRBV4-1 | CASRLQGQLNEKLFF
TRBJ2-1 | TRBV2 | CASRKTSGPGNEQFF
TRBJ2-1 | TRBV4-1 | CASSQDLAGVYNEQFF
TRBJ2-3 | TRBV4-3 | CASSPTPGSTDTQYF
TRBJ1-1 | TRBV5-1 | CASSPSGGSSAFF
TRBJ2-3 | TRBV27 | CASSAVRAVGTDTQYF
TRBJ1-6 | TRBV9 | CASGQGMDNSPLHF
TRBJ1-5 | TRBV15 | CATSSRIEQPQHF
TRBJ2-6 | TRBV5-1 | CASSLEELSAIPSTNVLTF
TRBJ2-7 | TRBV7-9 | CASSFGLVEQYF
TRBJ1-6 | TRBV20-1 | CSASAERGRSPLHF
TRBJ2-7 | TRBV20-1 | CSARVGAYYEQYF
TRBJ2-1 | TRBV5-1 | CASSLPNRSYNEQFF
TRBJ1-2 | TRBV5-4 | CASSLGTEEGYTF
TRBJ2-3 | TRBV12-3/TRBV12-4 | CASCLAKMTEDTQYF
TRBJ1-5 | TRBV6-2/TRBV6-3 | CASSYKAASNQPQHF
TRBJ2-2 | TRBV7-2 | CDSSSGLTRGELCF
TRBJ2-1 | TRBV4-1 | CASSLSGANEQFF
TRBJ1-1 | TRBV7-8 | CASSLGTQTSAFF
TRBJ2-2 | TRBV7-2 | CASTTGGPTGELFF
TRBJ1-5 | TRBV6-5 | CASSSAGVGNQPQHF
TRBJ2-4 | TRBV2 | CASSEIVRSAKNIQYF
TRBJ2-7 | TRBV20-1 | CSARVSAEGLAGNSYEQYF
TRBJ2-1 | TRBV12-3/TRBV12-4 | CASHTRVVNEQFF
TRBJ2-7 | TRBV20-1 | CSARGLPAKGEQYF
TRBJ2-2 | TRBV12-3/TRBV12-4 | CASSLFQIGELFF